A single sample gave rise to the 32 T cell receptor beta chains below, sequenced in a study of cytomegalovirus exposure and HLA in healthy donors. Both 60 Vbeta primers and 13 Jbeta primers went into the PCR. TCRdb's table, derived via immunoSEQ multiplex PCR, lists solely in-frame clones and lacks some. The data show 150,000 to 200,000 clones, 9.5% to 15% seen once. What was sequenced was PBMCs. All receptors derive from a man between 45 and 60 years old in good health and CMV-seropositive.

V usage is TRBV11-3 and J usage is TRBJ1-4; TRBD1 agrees at 8 bases. Trimming removed 3 bases from V and 7 bases from J; junction bases left unmatched: 4. CDR3 length equals 14 residues. Looked up from germline, CDR1 is SGHNT and CDR2 is YENEEA. The CDR3 bases are TGTGCCAGCAGCTTCCAGGGGGCAGGTGAAAAACTGTTTTTT. Translating it yields CASSFQGAGEKLFF.

The table lists this clone with a few counts. The J gene is TRBJ1-3, the V gene TRBV13, with D unclear. This CDR3 has 16 amino acids. Germline lookup yields CDR1 PRHDT and CDR2 FYEKMQ (reference sequence). Deletions cut 4 bases from V and 0 bases from J, with 13 bases between. In DNA form, the CDR3 reads TGTGCCAGCAGCTCTACCCATTCAATCTCTGGAAACACCATATATTTT. Translating gives CASSSTHSISGNTIYF.

The chain employs TRBV5-1 and TRBJ1-1; a possible D gene is TRBD1 (5 bases). V was trimmed by 0 bases and J by 2 bases, leaving 11 bases between them. The CDR3 covers 15 residues. CDR1 and CDR2 (germline): SGHRS, YFSETQ. In DNA, the CDR3 is TGCGCCAGCAGCTTGGACTTACAGGCAAACACTGAAGCTTTCTTT. Its protein is CASSLDLQANTEAFF.

As regards this clone: Other nucleotide sequences in the sample specify the same CDR3. The chain couples TRBV5-1 to TRBJ2-3; D is undetermined. This CDR3 is built from 14 residues. Trimming cost V 0 bases and J 0 bases, with 5 bases left between them. The germline V gene has CDR1 SGHRS and CDR2 YFSETQ. CDR3 nucleotides: TGCGCCAGCAGCTTGGTAACTAGCACAGATACGCAGTATTTT. Encoded protein: CASSLVTSTDTQYF.

This clone turned up a few times. The chain joins TRBV7-9 to TRBJ2-5, with D perhaps TRBD1 (5 bases). Per the germline V gene, CDR1 is SEHNR and CDR2 is FQNEAQ (reference sequence). The CDR3 runs 15 residues. Trimming removed 1 base from V and 0 bases from J, with 9 bases in between. CDR3 region: CASSLGRQYQETQYF. CDR3 nucleotide sequence: TGTGCCAGCAGCTTAGGTCGACAGTACCAAGAGACCCAGTACTTC.

The CDR3 here is CASSPRPGWDQPQHF. The CDR3 nucleotides read TGTGCCAGCAGCCCCCGGCCGGGTTGGGATCAGCCCCAGCATTTT. The rearrangement uses TRBV5-4 and TRBJ1-5; no clear D gene. Trimming stripped 4 bases from V and 5 bases from J, with 16 bases between. In germline, CDR1 is SGHNT, CDR2 YYREEE (reference sequence). There are 15 residues in the CDR3.

There are a few counts of this clone. The V and J genes are TRBV28 and TRBJ1-6, with D unclear. V lost 6 bases, J lost 5 bases, and 11 bases lay in between. The germline V gene encodes CDR1 MDHEN and CDR2 SYDVKM. The CDR3 extends over 14 amino acids. The CDR3 sequence is CASSRLSDNSPLHF. The CDR3 DNA reads as TGTGCCAGCAGCCGATTGAGTGATAATTCACCCCTCCACTTT.

The chain joins TRBV7-2 to TRBJ2-3; 10 bases fit TRBD2. This CDR3 spans 15 amino acids. Germline CDR1 reads SGHTA; CDR2 reads FQGNSA. V was pared by 5 bases and J by 6 bases, with 8 bases of the junction left unmatched. DNA for the CDR3: TGTGCCAGCAGCCTACCCACTAGCGGGGTGGATACGCAGTATTTT. It translates to CASSLPTSGVDTQYF.

The V call is TRBV4-2, the J call TRBJ2-3; a weak D match, TRBD2 (7 bases). The germline gives CDR1 LGHNA, CDR2 YNFKEQ. The V end was cut by 0 bases, the J end by 10 bases, with 20 bases between. This CDR3 is built from 16 residues. This CDR3 reads CASSQEVAERGGAQYF. CDR3 nucleotides: TGTGCCAGCAGCCAAGAAGTAGCGGAGAGGGGGGGTGCGCAGTATTTT.

The sample holds a few counts of this clone. The chain is built from TRBV19 and TRBJ1-1, with D perhaps matching TRBD1 (5 bases). The CDR3 is 14 amino acids. Germline V gene data show CDR1 as LNHDA and CDR2 as SQIVND (reference sequence). V was shortened by 6 bases and J by 1 base, with 12 bases between the two germline ends. The CDR3 DNA is TGTGCCAGTAGGGCATTAGGACAGAACACTGAAGCTTTCTTT. Translated, it gives CASRALGQNTEAFF.

This clone was seen a handful of times. The rearrangement uses TRBV30 and TRBJ2-2; no clear D gene. This CDR3 is built from 16 residues. Trimming cost V 2 bases and J 6 bases, with 19 bases left between them. Per germline, CDR1 GTSNPN and CDR2 SVGIG (reference sequence). This CDR3 is CAWSSPAGSLAGELFF. CDR3 DNA sequence: TGTGCCTGGAGTTCCCCCGCAGGATCGCTCGCCGGGGAGCTGTTTTTT.

In this sample, this clone turned up a few times. This rearrangement joins TRBV25-1 to TRBJ1-4; a possible D gene is TRBD1 (6 bases). Looked up from germline, CDR1 is MGHDK and CDR2 is SYGVNS. The length of the CDR3 is 16 residues. Deletions cut 3 bases from V and 10 bases from J, with 21 bases between. The CDR3 DNA follows: TGTGCCAGCAGTGATCTCAAGACAGGAACCGTTTCAAAACTGTTTTTT. It yields the protein CASSDLKTGTVSKLFF.

The rearrangement joins TRBV7-3 to TRBJ2-5, with 8 positions matching TRBD1. CDR1 SGHTA and CDR2 FQGTGA come from the germline V gene. This CDR3 region has 14 residues. Germline trimming cut 5 bases from V and 4 bases from J; bases unmatched to any gene: 6. The CDR3 sequence is CASSPGQGRETQYF. The CDR3 DNA reads as TGTGCCAGCAGCCCCGGACAGGGACGAGAGACCCAGTACTTC.

This clone was picked up a small number of times. This chain joins TRBV28 and TRBJ1-2; TRBD1 aligns across 8 bases. The CDR3 loop spans 14 amino acids. Per the germline V gene, CDR1 is MDHEN and CDR2 is SYDVKM. V lost 5 bases to trimming and J lost 8 bases; unmatched junction nucleotides: 10. This chain's CDR3 is CASSLSGQGAGYTF. Written as DNA, the CDR3 is TGTGCCAGCAGTCTCTCCGGACAGGGCGCCGGCTACACCTTC.

This chain links TRBV5-1 with TRBJ2-1; 8 bases line up with TRBD1. This CDR3 spans 15 amino acids. Germline CDR1 SGHRS, CDR2 YFSETQ. With 1 base clipped from V and 10 bases from J, the junction kept 10 bases outside the gene matches. CDR3 bases: TGCGCCAGCAGCTTGATAGCGGACAGGGTCCCCGAGCAGTTCTTC. Protein sequence: CASSLIADRVPEQFF.

As regards this clone: One junction end disagrees with the germline gene, perhaps due to a read error. The chain links TRBV11-1 to TRBJ1-6, with 7 bases fitting TRBD1. Germline V gene sequence: CDR1 SGHAT, CDR2 FQDESV (reference sequence). The length of the CDR3 is 14 residues. DNA for the CDR3: TGTGCCAGCAGCCCGGGACAGTTGAATTCAGCCCTCCACTTT. Translation: CASSPGQLNSALHF.

This chain uses TRBV28 with TRBJ2-2; 12 positions match TRBD2. The CDR3 covers 18 residues. The germline V gene has CDR1 MDHEN and CDR2 SYDVKM. Trimming at V came to 4 bases and at J to 7 bases, leaving 13 bases not matched to a gene. The CDR3 nucleotides read TGTGCCAGCAGTTCCTGGACTAGCGGGGCCCACGGTGGCGGGGAGCTGTTTTTT. It is translated as CASSSWTSGAHGGGELFF.

This clone was recorded a few times. The chain employs TRBV30 and TRBJ2-7; D is unresolved. This CDR3 spans 12 amino acids. V was cut by 5 bases and J by 1 base, with 9 bases left in between. Germline loops: CDR1 GTSNPN, CDR2 SVGIG (reference sequence). For the CDR3, the DNA is TGTGCCTGGGTTGGCTCTTCCTACGAGCAGTACTTC. Translated: CAWVGSSYEQYF.

The chain uses TRBV4-3 and TRBJ1-5, with D possibly TRBD1 on 5 matching bases. Germline CDR1 LGHNA, CDR2 YSLEER. This CDR3 has 15 residues. Trimming took 0 bases from V and 5 from J, leaving 11 bases between them. As DNA, the CDR3 is TGCGCCAGCAGCCAAGATGTGCAGGGTTATCAGCCCCAGCATTTT. As protein: CASSQDVQGYQPQHF.

This chain links TRBV4-1 with TRBJ1-3; 12 bases map to TRBD1. In germline, CDR1 is MGHRA, CDR2 YSYEKL. The CDR3 has 16 amino acids. The V gene end was trimmed by 3 bases and the J gene end by 5 bases; junction bases not matched to a gene: 5. CDR3 region: CASSHVGQGARNTIYF. CDR3 coding DNA: TGCGCCAGCAGCCATGTGGGACAGGGGGCGCGAAACACCATATATTTT.

This chain links TRBV19 with TRBJ1-1, with unresolved D. V was trimmed by 4 bases and J by 2 bases, leaving 11 bases between them. The CDR3 loop spans 14 amino acids. Germline-derived CDR1 and CDR2 are LNHDA and SQIVND (reference sequence). CDR3 region: CASSTRRLNTEAFF. CDR3 DNA: TGTGCCAGTAGTACCCGGAGGCTTAACACTGAAGCTTTCTTT. The complete variable domain, with remaining parts taken from reference TRBV19 and TRBJ1-1, reads DGGITQSPKYLFRKEGQNVTLSCEQNLNHDAMYWYRQDPGQGLRLIYYSQIVNDFQKGDIAEGYSVSREKKESFPLTVTSAQKNPTAFYLCASSTRRLNTEAFFGQGTRLTVV.

This clone was detected a few times. The chain links TRBV30 to TRBJ1-5; D perhaps matches TRBD1 (5 bases). CDR3 length equals 16 residues. Germline CDR1 GTSNPN, CDR2 SVGIG (reference sequence). Trimming shortened V by 1 base and J by 1 base, and 14 bases separated the two germline ends. The chain's CDR3 is CAWSGQGLGSNQPQHF. CDR3 DNA sequence: TGTGCCTGGAGTGGGCAGGGACTGGGAAGCAATCAGCCCCAGCATTTT.

The chain carries TRBV6-6 and TRBJ2-7; the match to TRBD2 covers 8 bases. Germline CDR1 is MNHNY and CDR2 is SVGAGI (reference sequence). CDR3 size: 15 residues. Unmatched junction bases numbered 7, after V lost 2 bases and J lost 4 bases. The CDR3 nucleotides read TGTGCCAGCAGTTACGCGACTAGCGCCAAATACGAGCAGTACTTC. It is translated as CASSYATSAKYEQYF.

The gene calls are TRBV2 and TRBJ1-1; TRBD1 agrees at 10 bases. Germline V gene sequence: CDR1 SNHLY, CDR2 FYNNEI. This CDR3 region has 15 residues. J lost 1 base, V lost 7 bases, and 6 bases had no gene match. CDR3: CASNPTGGENTEAFF. The DNA for the CDR3 is TGTGCCAGCAACCCGACAGGGGGCGAGAACACTGAAGCTTTCTTT.

The chain recombines TRBV6-6 with TRBJ2-7, with 7 nucleotides matching TRBD2. Germline values: CDR1 MNHNY, CDR2 SVGAGI (reference sequence). Trimming cost V 0 bases and J 0 bases; bases outside gene matches: 5. The CDR3 loop spans 16 amino acids. The CDR3 loop is CASSYSGGKSSYEQYV. The CDR3 nucleotides are TGTGCCAGCAGTTACTCGGGGGGGAAAAGCTCCTACGAGCAGTACGTC.

The chain has TRBV29-1 and TRBJ1-1; TRBD1 is a possible D gene (5 bases). The CDR3 totals 12 residues. The germline V gene encodes CDR1 SQVTM and CDR2 ANQGSEA. V was pared by 4 bases and J by 5 bases, with 11 bases between. The CDR3: CSVVGGRTEAFF. The CDR3 DNA follows: TGCAGCGTTGTCGGGGGTCGGACTGAAGCTTTCTTT.

The V gene is TRBV19, the J gene TRBJ2-2, with TRBD1 matching over 9 bases. This CDR3 spans 14 amino acids. The germline gives CDR1 LNHDA, CDR2 SQIVND (reference sequence). The J segment lost 5 bases and the V segment lost 4 bases, leaving 2 bases of the junction unmatched. The CDR3 DNA is TGTGCCAGTAGTAGGGACAGGGAGACCGGGGAGCTGTTTTTT. Its protein is CASSRDRETGELFF.

About this clone itself: Relative to the germline gene, one junction end is altered; a read error may explain this. The chain recombines TRBV6-5 with TRBJ1-5; D perhaps matches TRBD1 (5 bases). This CDR3 spans 13 amino acids. CDR1 is MNHEY and CDR2 is SVGAGI in the germline V gene. DNA for the CDR3: TGTGCCAGCAGTTACAGGGGAAATCAGCCCCAGAATTTT. The encoded protein is CASSYRGNQPQNF.

This clone was seen more than once but under ten times. The chain is built from TRBV27 and TRBJ2-7, with 10 bases that match TRBD1. Germline V lookup: CDR1 MNHEY, CDR2 SMNVEV (reference sequence). Trimming removed 3 bases from V and 4 bases from J; junction bases left unmatched: 6. The CDR3 is 15 residues long. CDR3: CASSLTTGGEYEQYF. CDR3 nucleotides: TGTGCCAGCAGTTTGACGACAGGGGGCGAGTACGAGCAGTACTTC.

CDR3 residues: CASSSQRQGAAFF. CDR3 DNA sequence: TGTGCCAGCAGCTCTCAGAGACAGGGCGCAGCTTTCTTT. The chain employs TRBV7-2 and TRBJ1-1; the match to TRBD1 covers 7 bases. This CDR3 contains 13 residues. Unmatched junction bases numbered 9, after V lost 4 bases and J lost 10 bases. Per the germline V gene, CDR1 is SGHTA and CDR2 is FQGNSA.

There are a few counts of this clone. This chain uses TRBV7-2 with TRBJ2-5; D is uncertain. The CDR3 consists of 11 residues. Germline CDR1 SGHTA, CDR2 FQGNSA. Trimming took 1 base from V and 8 from J, leaving 5 bases between them. The CDR3 DNA reads TGTGCCAGCAGCTTAGGCGCCACCCAGTACTTC. Its protein is CASSLGATQYF.

CDR3 residues: CASSESVGRGPGNTIYF. CDR3 DNA: TGCGCCAGCAGTGAGTCGGTGGGAAGGGGGCCTGGAAACACCATATATTTT. The V call is TRBV10-1, the J call TRBJ1-3, with TRBD1 identical over 7 bases. The CDR3 is 17 residues long. Germline CDR1 reads WNHNN; CDR2 reads SYGVQD (reference sequence). J was trimmed by 2 bases and V by 0 bases; bases with no gene match: 7.